These 27 T cell receptor beta chains share one sample of origin, sequenced in a study of OX40 agonist ivuxolimab in advanced cancers. Assay: immunoSEQ multiplex PCR; the TCRdb copy retains only in-frame clones and omits some. The repertoire has more than 75,000 clones, 89% of them found once; the top ten carry over 0.35%. The source material was CD4+ or CD8+ T cells sorted from blood, sampled in a trial of the OX40 agonist ivuxolimab. These receptors came from an adult with an advanced solid tumor such as melanoma, head and neck, liver or kidney cancer.

This clone has just one count. J is TRBJ1-2 and V is TRBV5-4; D perhaps matches TRBD1 (6 bases). The V and J ends lost 2 bases and 4 bases respectively, with 12 bases between them. Germline V gene sequence: CDR1 SGHNT, CDR2 YYREEE (reference sequence). This CDR3 spans 14 amino acids. As DNA, the CDR3 is TGTGCCAGCAGCTTACAGGGACGGAGCTATGGCTACACCTTC. It codes for CASSLQGRSYGYTF.

V usage is TRBV9 and J usage is TRBJ2-1; a possible D gene is TRBD2 (5 bases). Per germline, CDR1 SGDLS and CDR2 YYNGEE. The CDR3 covers 13 residues. V lost 3 bases to trimming and J lost 9 bases, with 13 bases between them. The CDR3 is CASSARTQAEQFF. In DNA, the CDR3 is TGTGCCAGCAGCGCCCGGACTCAAGCTGAGCAGTTCTTC.

This chain connects TRBV7-9 to TRBJ1-1; D remains unclear. CDR3 size: 14 residues. Germline V gene lookup returns CDR1 SEHNR and CDR2 FQNEAQ (reference sequence). The V end lost 4 bases, the J end lost 1 base, and 10 bases lay between the germline ends. The CDR3 region has the DNA TGTGCCAGCAGCTCCGACATTCCGAACACTGAAGCTTTCTTT. Translated: CASSSDIPNTEAFF.

V and J are TRBV4-2 and TRBJ2-7; 8 positions agree with TRBD1. The CDR3 contains 15 residues. The germline V gene has CDR1 LGHNA and CDR2 YNFKEQ. The junction had 3 bases not matched to a gene; V was cut back by 0 bases and J by 2 bases. CDR3 residues: CASSQDSGQAYEQYF. CDR3 DNA sequence: TGTGCCAGCAGCCAAGATTCGGGACAGGCCTACGAGCAGTACTTC.

J is TRBJ1-4 and V is TRBV10-2; tentatively, D is TRBD1 (6 bases). Per the germline V gene, CDR1 is WSHSY and CDR2 is SAAADI. CDR3 length equals 16 residues. Trimming took 6 bases from V and 5 from J, leaving 19 bases between them. CDR3 loop: CASRADSRPPNEKLFF. Written as DNA, the CDR3 is TGCGCCAGCAGAGCGGACAGTAGGCCCCCAAATGAAAAACTGTTTTTT.

CDR3: CAWSRGQGGYNEQFF. The DNA for the CDR3 is TGTGCCTGGAGTCGGGGGCAGGGGGGATACAATGAGCAGTTCTTC. V gene TRBV30 combines with J gene TRBJ2-1; possible D gene TRBD1, 7 bases. CDR1 and CDR2 from the germline V gene are GTSNPN and SVGIG (reference sequence). Trimming took off 2 bases at V and 4 bases at J, with 15 bases between the two ends. This CDR3 spans 15 amino acids.

The J gene is TRBJ2-3, the V gene TRBV29-1, with 7 nucleotides matching TRBD1. The germline CDR1 and CDR2 sequences are SQVTM and ANQGSEA. Trimming at V came to 5 bases and at J to 0 bases, leaving 5 bases not matched to a gene. The CDR3 runs 14 residues. The CDR3 region is CSVTPGQSTDTQYF. In nucleotides, the CDR3 is TGCAGCGTTACCCCGGGACAGAGCACAGATACGCAGTATTTT.

This clone appeared once. This sequence joins TRBV4-2 and TRBJ2-1, with a possible D match to TRBD2 (6 bases). The V gene lost 6 bases and the J gene lost 3 bases, with 15 bases spanning the gap. Germline V gene lookup returns CDR1 LGHNA and CDR2 YNFKEQ. The CDR3 is 15 amino acids. The CDR3 DNA reads as TGTGCCAGCAGACATCGGGACTTAAACTACAATGAGCAGTTCTTC. As protein: CASRHRDLNYNEQFF.

This clone was seen only once. This chain uses TRBV18 with TRBJ2-1; TRBD1 is a possible D gene (6 bases). The CDR3 is made up of 15 amino acids. The germline V gene encodes CDR1 KGHSH and CDR2 LQKENI. The V end was cut by 8 bases, the J end by 1 base, with 15 bases between. The CDR3 reads CASKGPQGSYNEQFF. DNA for the CDR3: TGTGCCAGCAAAGGGCCCCAGGGGTCCTACAATGAGCAGTTCTTC.

The chain carries TRBV29-1 and TRBJ1-2; D ambiguous. V was pared by 4 bases and J by 1 base, with 4 bases between. The germline gives CDR1 SQVTM, CDR2 ANQGSEA. CDR3 size: 11 residues. The CDR3 DNA is TGCAGCGTTGGGGATAACTATGGCTACACCTTC. Its translation: CSVGDNYGYTF.

The J gene is TRBJ2-7, the V gene TRBV11-3; 9 bases fit TRBD2. The V and J ends lost 7 bases and 1 base, in that order; junction bases with no gene match: 11. Germline V gene lookup returns CDR1 SGHNT and CDR2 YENEEA. The CDR3 extends over 16 amino acids. This CDR3 is CASTPRGSGGSYEQYF. The CDR3 nucleotides read TGTGCCAGCACCCCCAGAGGTAGCGGGGGATCCTACGAGCAGTACTTC.

The chain uses TRBV5-1 and TRBJ1-2, with a possible D match to TRBD1 (6 bases). The germline V gene encodes CDR1 SGHRS and CDR2 YFSETQ. This CDR3 contains 15 residues. Trimming left V 4 bases short and J 5 bases short, with 18 bases between. The CDR3 region is CASSPSSGALYGYTF. The CDR3 DNA reads as TGCGCCAGCAGCCCCTCATCGGGGGCGTTGTATGGCTACACCTTC. The whole variable domain, remainder taken from reference TRBV5-1 and TRBJ1-2, is KAGVTQTPRYLIKTRGQQVTLSCSPISGHRSVSWYQQTPGQGLQFLFEYFSETQRNKGNFPGRFSGRQFSNSRSEMNVSTLELGDSALYLCASSPSSGALYGYTFGSGTRLTVV.

The V and J genes are TRBV6-6 and TRBJ2-1, with 8 bases lining up with TRBD2. V shed 2 bases and J 9 bases; nucleotides not matched to a gene: 12. The CDR3 sequence is 16 residues long. The V gene's germline CDR1 is MNHNY and CDR2 SVGAGI (reference sequence). The CDR3 spells CASSYPGLARPTEQFF. CDR3 bases: TGTGCCAGCAGTTACCCCGGACTAGCCCGTCCTACTGAGCAGTTCTTC.

This chain connects TRBV7-2 to TRBJ1-4; D unresolved. Germline CDR1 and CDR2: SGHTA and FQGNSA. Trimming stripped 5 bases from V and 0 bases from J, with 19 bases between. This CDR3 is 18 amino acids long. The CDR3 DNA reads as TGTGCCAGCAGCCCCCGTTCGGTTTCCGGGACAACTAATGAAAAACTGTTTTTT. Translation: CASSPRSVSGTTNEKLFF.

The chain is built from TRBV12-5 and TRBJ1-4; 11 positions match TRBD1. This CDR3 spans 20 amino acids. Looked up from germline, CDR1 is LGHNT and CDR2 is FRNRAP. J gave up 4 bases and V 2 bases, and 15 bases lay outside the gene matches. The CDR3 sequence is CASGLTRDRGIAGFNEKLFF. CDR3 DNA: TGTGCTAGTGGTTTGACAAGGGACAGGGGGATAGCGGGGTTTAATGAAAAACTGTTTTTT.

The chain combines TRBV7-2 with TRBJ2-3; 8 bases match TRBD2. Germline lookup yields CDR1 SGHTA and CDR2 FQGNSA. CDR3 length: 16 amino acids. J was trimmed by 1 base and V by 3 bases; bases with no gene match: 6. The CDR3 region is CASSFRGGSGTDTQYF. The CDR3 DNA reads TGTGCCAGCAGCTTCCGGGGGGGTAGCGGCACAGATACGCAGTATTTT.

The CDR3 sequence is CSAGTGGAGQPQHF. The CDR3 DNA follows: TGCAGCGCCGGGACAGGGGGCGCAGGACAGCCCCAGCATTTT. The chain recombines TRBV29-1 with TRBJ1-5; 12 bases match TRBD1. Germline CDR1 SQVTM, CDR2 ANQGSEA. V shed 7 bases and J 7 bases; nucleotides not matched to a gene: 8. The CDR3 is made up of 14 amino acids.

This chain links TRBV19 with TRBJ2-1; TRBD2 matches at 9 bases. The CDR3 has 17 residues. V trimming: 6 bases; J trimming: 4 bases; junction bases outside the gene matches: 13. Germline V gives CDR1 LNHDA, CDR2 SQIVND (reference sequence). Here the CDR3 DNA reads TGTGCCAGTAGAAGATCGGGGCTAGCGGGATCTTACAATGAGCAGTTCTTC. Translated: CASRRSGLAGSYNEQFF. The full variable domain, with the rest looked up from reference TRBV19 and TRBJ2-1, is DGGITQSPKYLFRKEGQNVTLSCEQNLNHDAMYWYRQDPGQGLRLIYYSQIVNDFQKGDIAEGYSVSREKKESFPLTVTSAQKNPTAFYLCASRRSGLAGSYNEQFFGPGTRLTVL.

This chain uses TRBV18 with TRBJ1-2, with 8 bases fitting TRBD1. Germline V gene data show CDR1 as KGHSH and CDR2 as LQKENI. The CDR3 consists of 15 residues. The ends lost 0 bases at V and 8 bases at J; junction bases unmatched: 8. In DNA, the CDR3 is TGTGCCAGCTCACCACCAGGACAGGGAATGTGGGGCTACACCTTC. Its protein is CASSPPGQGMWGYTF.

The CDR3, as DNA: TGTGCCAGCAGCGGACGGAGGGCCGGAGCGGACAATGAGCAGTTCTTC. It yields the protein CASSGRRAGADNEQFF. The J gene is TRBJ2-1, the V gene TRBV7-9; possible D gene TRBD2, 6 bases. V dropped 5 bases and J dropped 5 bases, with 19 bases sitting between them. CDR1 SEHNR and CDR2 FQNEAQ come from the germline V gene (reference sequence). The CDR3 runs 16 residues.

J is TRBJ1-2 and V is TRBV10-3; D gene ambiguous. Germline values: CDR1 ENHRY, CDR2 SYGVKD. The CDR3 has 12 amino acids. V was cut by 5 bases and J by 5 bases, with 9 bases left in between. CDR3 sequence: CAISQTVYGYTF. The DNA for the CDR3 is TGTGCCATCAGTCAAACAGTTTATGGCTACACCTTC.

This chain uses TRBV4-1 with TRBJ2-5, with 10 bases fitting TRBD2. The germline V gene encodes CDR1 MGHRA and CDR2 YSYEKL. The CDR3 covers 20 residues. Trimming cost V 0 bases and J 1 base; bases outside gene matches: 14. CDR3 in amino acids: CASSQEGLAGAKNTQETQYF. The DNA of the CDR3 is TGCGCCAGCAGCCAAGAGGGCCTAGCGGGAGCTAAAAACACCCAAGAGACCCAGTACTTC.

This rearrangement joins TRBV25-1 to TRBJ2-3; D is ambiguous. The CDR3 contains 17 residues. The V gene's germline CDR1 is MGHDK and CDR2 SYGVNS. Trimming left V 2 bases short and J 9 bases short, with 24 bases between. Here the CDR3 reads CASSELGRAVGVDTQYF. CDR3 in DNA: TGTGCCAGCAGTGAACTCGGCCGGGCTGTCGGAGTTGACACGCAGTATTTT.

V usage is TRBV19 and J usage is TRBJ2-2; TRBD2 matches at 10 bases. The V gene end was trimmed by 5 bases and the J gene end by 7 bases; junction bases not matched to a gene: 10. The CDR3 spans 16 residues. Germline V CDR1 and CDR2: LNHDA, SQIVND (reference sequence). The CDR3 spells CASSRLAGDPSGELFF. CDR3 DNA: TGTGCCAGTAGTCGGCTAGCGGGAGATCCTAGCGGGGAGCTGTTTTTT.

The rearrangement links TRBV6-1 to TRBJ2-5, with TRBD2 as a possible D gene (6 bases). The CDR3 extends over 15 amino acids. Per germline, CDR1 MNHNS and CDR2 SASEGT. V was clipped by 7 bases and J by 4 bases, with 19 bases between them. The CDR3 nucleotides are TGTGCCAGCATCTCCGGGAGCTCCACCGGAGAGACCCAGTACTTC. Residues: CASISGSSTGETQYF.

This clone was seen repeatedly, ten times or more. This sequence joins TRBV19 and TRBJ2-7; 9 bases are a match to TRBD2. J was trimmed by 2 bases and V by 5 bases; bases with no gene match: 7. The CDR3 runs to 15 residues. Per the germline V gene, CDR1 is LNHDA and CDR2 is SQIVND (reference sequence). CDR3 sequence (DNA): TGTGCCAGTAGTTTGGGGACTAGCTCAACCTACGAGCAGTACTTC. This translates into CASSLGTSSTYEQYF.

The chain has TRBV9 and TRBJ2-5; D gene unclear. Germline V CDR1 and CDR2: SGDLS, YYNGEE. V lost 4 bases and J lost 5, with 15 bases in between. The CDR3 has 14 amino acids. The CDR3 nucleotides are TGTGCCAGCAGCCCACTTACGACAACGGAGACCCAGTACTTC. Translating gives CASSPLTTTETQYF.